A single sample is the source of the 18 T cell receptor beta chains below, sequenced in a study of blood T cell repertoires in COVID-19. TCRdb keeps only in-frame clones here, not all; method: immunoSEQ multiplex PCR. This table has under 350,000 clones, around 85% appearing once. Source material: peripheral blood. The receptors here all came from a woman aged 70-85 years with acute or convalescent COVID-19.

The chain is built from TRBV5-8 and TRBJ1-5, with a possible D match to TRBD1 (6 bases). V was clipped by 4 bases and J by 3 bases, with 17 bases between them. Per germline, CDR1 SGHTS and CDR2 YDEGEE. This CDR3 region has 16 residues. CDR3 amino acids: CASSHEVGGPNQPQHF. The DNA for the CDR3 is TGTGCCAGCAGCCACGAAGTGGGGGGGCCCAATCAGCCCCAGCATTTT.

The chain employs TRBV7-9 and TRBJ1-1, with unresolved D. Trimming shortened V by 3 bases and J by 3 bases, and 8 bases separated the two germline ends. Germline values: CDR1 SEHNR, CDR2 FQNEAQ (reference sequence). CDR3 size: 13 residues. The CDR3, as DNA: TGTGCCAGCAGCTTGAGGGCCGACACTGAAGCTTTCTTT. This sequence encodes CASSLRADTEAFF.

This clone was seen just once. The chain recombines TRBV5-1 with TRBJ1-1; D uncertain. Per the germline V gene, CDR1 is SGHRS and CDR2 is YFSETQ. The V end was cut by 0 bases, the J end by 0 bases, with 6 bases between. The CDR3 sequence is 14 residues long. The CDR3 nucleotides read TGCGCCAGCAGCTTGGAACATTTGAACACTGAAGCTTTCTTT. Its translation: CASSLEHLNTEAFF.

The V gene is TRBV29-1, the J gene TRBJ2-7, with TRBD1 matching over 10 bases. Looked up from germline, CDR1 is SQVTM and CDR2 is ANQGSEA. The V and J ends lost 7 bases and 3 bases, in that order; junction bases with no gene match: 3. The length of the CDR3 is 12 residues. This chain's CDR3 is CSARTGGYEQYF. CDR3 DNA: TGCAGCGCGAGGACAGGGGGCTACGAGCAGTACTTC.

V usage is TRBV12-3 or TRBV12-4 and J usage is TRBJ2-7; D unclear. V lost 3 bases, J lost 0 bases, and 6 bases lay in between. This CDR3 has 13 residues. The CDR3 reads CASSFGISYEQYF. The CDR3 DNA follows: TGTGCCAGCAGTTTCGGTATCTCCTACGAGCAGTACTTC.

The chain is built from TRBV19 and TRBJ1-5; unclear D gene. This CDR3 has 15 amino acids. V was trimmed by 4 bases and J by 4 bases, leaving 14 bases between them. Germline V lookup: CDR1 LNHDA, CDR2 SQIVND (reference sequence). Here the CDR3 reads CASSTLGRTNQPQHF. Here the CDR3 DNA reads TGTGCCAGTAGTACATTAGGACGGACTAATCAGCCCCAGCATTTT.

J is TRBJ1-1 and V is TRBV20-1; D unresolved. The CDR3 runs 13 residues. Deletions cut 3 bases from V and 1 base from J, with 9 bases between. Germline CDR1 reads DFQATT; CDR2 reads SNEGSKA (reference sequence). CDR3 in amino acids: CSASAVQNTEAFF. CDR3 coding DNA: TGCAGTGCTAGTGCAGTACAGAACACTGAAGCTTTCTTT.

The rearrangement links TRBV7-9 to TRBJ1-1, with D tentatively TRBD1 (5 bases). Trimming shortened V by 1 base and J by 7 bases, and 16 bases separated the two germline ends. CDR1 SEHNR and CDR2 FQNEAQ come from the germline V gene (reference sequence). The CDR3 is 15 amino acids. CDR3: CASSLEGSIQGEAFF. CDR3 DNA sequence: TGTGCCAGCAGCTTAGAGGGGTCCATCCAAGGTGAAGCTTTCTTT.

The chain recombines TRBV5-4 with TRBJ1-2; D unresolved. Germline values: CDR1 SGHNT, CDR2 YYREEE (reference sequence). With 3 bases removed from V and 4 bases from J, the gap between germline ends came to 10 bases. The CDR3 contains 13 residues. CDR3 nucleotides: TGTGCCAGCAGCTCTAGGAATCTCTATGGCTACACCTTC. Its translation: CASSSRNLYGYTF.

The CDR3 region is CASSLSAGTWHEQYF. Here the CDR3 DNA reads TGTGCCAGCAGCTTATCCGCAGGGACATGGCACGAGCAGTACTTC. The genes are TRBV7-9 and TRBJ2-7; tentative D call: TRBD1 (6 bases). The germline CDR1 and CDR2 sequences are SEHNR and FQNEAQ (reference sequence). The CDR3 runs 15 residues. V was pared by 2 bases and J by 5 bases, with 16 bases between.

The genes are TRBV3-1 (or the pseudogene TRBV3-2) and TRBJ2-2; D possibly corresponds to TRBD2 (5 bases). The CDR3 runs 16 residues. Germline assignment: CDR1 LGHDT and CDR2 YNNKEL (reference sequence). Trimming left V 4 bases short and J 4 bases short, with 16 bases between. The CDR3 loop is CASSPSRPAGTGELFF. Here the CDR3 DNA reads TGTGCCAGCAGCCCTTCTAGGCCCGCGGGCACCGGGGAGCTGTTTTTT.

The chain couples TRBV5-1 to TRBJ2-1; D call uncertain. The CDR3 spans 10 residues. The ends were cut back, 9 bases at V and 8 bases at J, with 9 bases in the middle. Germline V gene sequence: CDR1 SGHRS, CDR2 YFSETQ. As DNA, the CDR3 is TGCGCCAACCCCCAGGATGAGCAGTTCTTC. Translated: CANPQDEQFF.

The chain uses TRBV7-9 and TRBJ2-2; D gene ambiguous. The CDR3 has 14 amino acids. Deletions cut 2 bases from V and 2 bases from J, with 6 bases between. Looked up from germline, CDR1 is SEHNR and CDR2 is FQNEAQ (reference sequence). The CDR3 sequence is CASSLIQNTGELFF. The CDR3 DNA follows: TGTGCCAGCAGCTTAATACAAAACACCGGGGAGCTGTTTTTT. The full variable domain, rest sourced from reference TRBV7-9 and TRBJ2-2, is DTGVSQNPRHKITKRGQNVTFRCDPISEHNRLYWYRQTLGQGPEFLTYFQNEAQLEKSRLLSDRFSAERPKGSFSTLEIQRTEQGDSAMYLCASSLIQNTGELFFGEGSRLTVL.

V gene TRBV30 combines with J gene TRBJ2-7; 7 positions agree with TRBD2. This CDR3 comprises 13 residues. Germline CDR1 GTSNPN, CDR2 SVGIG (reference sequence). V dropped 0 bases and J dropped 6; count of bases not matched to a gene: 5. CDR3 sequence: CAWSVRTGGEQYF. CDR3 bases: TGTGCCTGGAGTGTCCGAACGGGAGGCGAGCAGTACTTC.

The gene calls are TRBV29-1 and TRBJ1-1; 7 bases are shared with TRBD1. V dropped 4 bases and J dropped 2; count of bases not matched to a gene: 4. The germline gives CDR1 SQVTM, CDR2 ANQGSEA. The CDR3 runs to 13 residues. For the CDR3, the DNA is TGCAGCGTTGTGGGACAGTCCAACACTGAAGCTTTCTTT. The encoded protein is CSVVGQSNTEAFF.

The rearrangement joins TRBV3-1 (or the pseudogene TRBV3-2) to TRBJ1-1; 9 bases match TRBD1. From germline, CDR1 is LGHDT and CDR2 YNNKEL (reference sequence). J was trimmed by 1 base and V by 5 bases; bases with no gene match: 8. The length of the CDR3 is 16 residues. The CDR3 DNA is TGTGCCAGCAGCTACGGGACAGGGATGTCGAACACTGAAGCTTTCTTT. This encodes CASSYGTGMSNTEAFF.

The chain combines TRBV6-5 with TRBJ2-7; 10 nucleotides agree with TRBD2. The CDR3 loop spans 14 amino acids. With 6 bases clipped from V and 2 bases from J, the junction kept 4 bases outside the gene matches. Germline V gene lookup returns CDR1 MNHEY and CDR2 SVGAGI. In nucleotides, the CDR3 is TGTGCCAGCAGAAAACTAGCGGGGCCCTACGAGCAGTACTTC. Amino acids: CASRKLAGPYEQYF.

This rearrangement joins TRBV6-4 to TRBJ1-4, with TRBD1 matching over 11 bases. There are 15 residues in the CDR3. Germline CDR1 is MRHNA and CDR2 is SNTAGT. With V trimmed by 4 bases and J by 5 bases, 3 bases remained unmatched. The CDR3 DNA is TGTGCCAGCAGTGCCGGGACAGGGGGAAATGAAAAACTGTTTTTT. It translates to CASSAGTGGNEKLFF.